The clone carrying this TCR beta chain occurred many times. There are 12 residues in the CDR3. V lost 3 bases to trimming and J lost 11 bases, with 14 bases between them. In germline, CDR1 is SGHDT, CDR2 YYEEEE. The TCR beta profiling, which covered VDJ combination and CDR3 sequence, was carried out using genomic DNA as the template. In TCRdb, the reads were re-called with MiXCR into one record per CDR3 protein. The table lists about 240,000 distinct CDR3 sequences, more than 40% of them singletons. This specimen belongs to a study of CD8+CD57+ T cells in acquired aplastic anemia. The sequenced patients had an expansion of CD8+CD57+ cells seen by flow cytometry. None of the patients had been given any therapy when their blood was sampled.

The genes are TRBV5-6 and TRBJ1-1; D is possibly TRBD1 (6 bases). The TCR originated in a human donor with aplastic anemia. Source material: sorted CD4+, CD8+, or CD8+CD57+ T cells (not recorded which) from PBMCs. The CDR3 DNA reads as TGTGCCAGCAGCTGGGTAGGGGGTGAGGCTTTCTTT. It yields the protein CASSWVGGEAFF. Drawing the rest from reference TRBV5-6 and TRBJ1-1, the complete variable domain is DAGVTQSPTHLIKTRGQQVTLRCSPKSGHDTVSWYQQALGQGPQFIFQYYEEEERQRGNFPDRFSGHQFPNYSSELNVNALLLGDSALYLCASSWVGGEAFFGQGTRLTVV.